This T cell receptor beta chain was identified in a study of blood T cells in healthy people across ages. Overall study findings and caveats: Older age coincided with a roughly linear decline in TCR beta diversity per million T cells. Greater diversity and more naive CD4+ cells were seen in long-lived donors than in aged donors.

The CDR3 loop spans 14 amino acids. Germline V gene sequence: CDR1 ENHRY, CDR2 SYGVKD. V lost 6 bases and J lost 1; bases outside the gene matches: 0. About this clonotype itself: Antigen unknown.

A J-beta primer mix and a sample-barcoded 5' primer were used in a second PCR of roughly 6 to 12 cycles. Every cDNA molecule carried a tag from a template-switch adaptor bearing 12 random nucleotides. TCRdb reanalysed the 5' RACE reads using MiXCR and keeps one entry per CDR3 protein. The repertoire includes some 710,000 distinct CDR3 sequences, 22% of them detected once, and around a fifth sits in the top ten. The receptor was isolated from a man in his 70s in good health. This chain uses TRBV10-3 with TRBJ2-3, with 11 positions matching TRBD2. Material for sequencing was blood. The CDR3 loop is CAIRTSGGTDTQYF. Here the CDR3 DNA reads TGTGCCATCAGGACTAGCGGGGGCACAGATACGCAGTATTTT.